One T cell receptor beta chain is described in this entry. Assay used: immunoSEQ multiplex PCR; TCRdb lists only in-frame clones, some missing. The sample contains approximately 120,000 clones, approximately 85% of which appear only once. The sample originates from a study of blood T cell repertoires in COVID-19. Whole-study context: Sample material is recorded as cDNA or gDNA derived from T cells, B-cell-depleted T cells, or PBMCs.

CDR3 length equals 14 residues. V dropped 4 bases and J dropped 2 bases, with 12 bases sitting between them. The V gene's germline CDR1 is SGHRS and CDR2 YFSETQ. The specimen was peripheral blood. The source is a woman aged 80 or over with COVID-19, enrolled during active disease. This sequence joins TRBV5-1 and TRBJ1-1, with D perhaps TRBD1 (5 bases). CDR3 in DNA: TGCGCCAGCAGCCCCCGACAGTCTAACACTGAAGCTTTCTTT. Its translation: CASSPRQSNTEAFF.